A selection of T cell receptor beta chains follows, all from one sample in a study of cytomegalovirus exposure and HLA in healthy donors. Repertoires were generated with immunoSEQ multiplex PCR, while TCRdb's copy carries only in-frame clones and drops some. The sample contains around 200,000 clones, roughly 80% of which appear only once. Material for sequencing was PBMCs. All receptors derive from a man between 40 and 49 years old in good health and CMV-seropositive. Each CDR3 is given with its conserved first and last residue. Fields, in order: J gene, V gene, CDR3 length, D gene, clone size, CDR3 protein, CDR3 DNA. D genes are given only for firm matches. Some rows have no size entry. The others give once, few or many, or a class for an expanded clone.

J: TRBJ1-5; V: TRBV6-6; length: 14; D: -; size: once; CDR3: CASSYQDSNQPQHF; DNA: TGTGCCAGCAGTTACCAGGATAGCAATCAGCCCCAGCATTTT
J: TRBJ2-7; V: TRBV28; length: 13; D: -; size: -; CDR3: CASSSTGNYEQYF; DNA: TGTGCCAGCAGCTCGACAGGAAACTACGAGCAGTACTTC
J: TRBJ2-7; V: TRBV30; length: 15; D: -; size: -; CDR3: CAWSVRAAASYEQYF; DNA: TGTGCCTGGAGTGTGAGGGCAGCAGCTTCCTACGAGCAGTACTTC
J: TRBJ1-1; V: TRBV30; length: 13; D: -; size: -; CDR3: CAWSVVVNTEAFF; DNA: TGTGCCTGGAGTGTTGTAGTCAACACTGAAGCTTTCTTT
J: TRBJ2-5; V: TRBV5-1; length: 15; D: TRBD2; size: -; CDR3: CASSPSGGTGETQYF; DNA: TGCGCCAGCAGCCCCAGCGGGGGCACAGGGGAGACCCAGTACTTC
J: TRBJ2-4; V: TRBV9; length: 12; D: -; size: -; CDR3: CASSVEQGIQYF; DNA: TGTGCCAGCAGCGTAGAGCAGGGCATTCAGTACTTC
J: TRBJ2-7; V: TRBV6-8; length: 15; D: TRBD1; size: -; CDR3: CASSYVGQGRYEQYF; DNA: TGTGCCAGCAGTTACGTCGGACAGGGGAGATACGAGCAGTACTTC
J: TRBJ2-3; V: TRBV27; length: 14; D: -; size: -; CDR3: CATRGPTSTDTQYF; DNA: TGTGCCACCCGCGGGCCGACTAGCACAGATACGCAGTATTTT
J: TRBJ2-7; V: TRBV6-5; length: 13; D: -; size: -; CDR3: CASSQTGPYEQYF; DNA: TGTGCCAGCAGTCAAACAGGGCCCTACGAGCAGTACTTC
J: TRBJ2-7; V: TRBV6-1; length: 11; D: -; size: -; CDR3: CASTRSGTHYF; DNA: TGTGCCAGCACTCGATCCGGGACACATTACTTC
J: TRBJ1-3; V: TRBV25-1; length: 16; D: -; size: -; CDR3: CASSPRGSLAGNTIYF; DNA: TGTGCCAGCAGTCCGAGGGGGAGCCTGGCTGGAAACACCATATATTTT
J: TRBJ1-5; V: TRBV6-1; length: 15; D: -; size: -; CDR3: CASSEQAGWNQPQHF; DNA: TGTGCCAGCAGTGAACAGGCAGGATGGAATCAGCCCCAGCATTTT
J: TRBJ2-5; V: TRBV30; length: 13; D: -; size: -; CDR3: CAWRTGGVETQYF; DNA: TGTGCCTGGAGAACAGGGGGGGTGGAGACCCAGTACTTC
J: TRBJ2-5; V: TRBV4-3; length: 17; D: TRBD2; size: -; CDR3: CASSQFIAGGPQETQYF; DNA: TGCGCCAGCAGCCAATTCATAGCGGGGGGGCCTCAAGAGACCCAGTACTTC
J: TRBJ1-2; V: TRBV15; length: 14; D: TRBD1; size: few; CDR3: CATSGQAQGYGYTF; DNA: TGTGCCACCAGCGGACAGGCGCAAGGCTATGGCTACACCTTC
J: TRBJ2-1; V: TRBV4-1; length: 16; D: TRBD1; size: -; CDR3: CASSQEIGGADNEQFF; DNA: TGCGCCAGCAGCCAAGAAATAGGGGGCGCCGACAATGAGCAGTTCTTC
J: TRBJ2-7; V: TRBV4-2; length: 16; D: TRBD2; size: -; CDR3: CASSQSSGGDTYEQYF; DNA: TGTGCCAGCAGCCAATCAAGCGGGGGGGATACCTACGAGCAGTACTTC
J: TRBJ1-2; V: TRBV7-9; length: 14; D: -; size: -; CDR3: CASSLGTASYGYTF; DNA: TGTGCCAGCAGCTTAGGTACAGCCAGCTATGGCTACACCTTC
J: TRBJ2-1; V: TRBV2; length: 14; D: TRBD2; size: -; CDR3: CASILAGGYNEQFF; DNA: TGTGCCAGCATCCTAGCGGGGGGGTACAATGAGCAGTTCTTC
J: TRBJ2-3; V: TRBV27; length: 11; D: -; size: -; CDR3: CASSSSYTQYF; DNA: TGTGCCAGCAGCTCTAGTTATACGCAGTATTTT
J: TRBJ2-7; V: TRBV5-5; length: 12; D: -; size: -; CDR3: CASSYRAYEQYF; DNA: TGTGCCAGCAGCTACAGGGCATACGAGCAGTACTTC
J: TRBJ1-2; V: TRBV5-1; length: 13; D: TRBD1; size: once; CDR3: CASSLGQGGGYTF; DNA: TGCGCCAGCAGCTTGGGACAGGGCGGTGGCTACACCTTC
J: TRBJ1-5; V: TRBV27; length: 13; D: TRBD1; size: -; CDR3: CASSDRGLQPQHF; DNA: TGTGCCAGCAGCGACAGGGGGCTTCAGCCCCAGCATTTT
J: TRBJ2-3; V: TRBV6-4; length: 13; D: TRBD2; size: -; CDR3: CASSRRGTDTQYF; DNA: TGTGCCAGCAGTAGGCGGGGGACGGATACGCAGTATTTT
J: TRBJ2-1; V: TRBV28; length: 12; D: -; size: once; CDR3: CASSSTANEQFF; DNA: TGTGCCAGCAGTTCGACAGCCAATGAGCAGTTCTTC
J: TRBJ1-1; V: TRBV5-1; length: 14; D: -; size: few; CDR3: CASSLQGPNTEAFF; DNA: TGCGCCAGCAGCTTACAGGGCCCAAACACTGAAGCTTTCTTT
J: TRBJ2-5; V: TRBV27; length: 16; D: TRBD2; size: -; CDR3: CASSLWERGRRGTQYF; DNA: TGTGCCAGCAGTTTATGGGAGCGGGGCCGAAGAGGGACCCAGTACTTC
J: TRBJ1-2; V: TRBV7-2; length: 14; D: TRBD1; size: -; CDR3: CASSLDRGGYGYTF; DNA: TGTGCCAGCAGTTTGGACAGGGGTGGCTATGGCTACACCTTC
J: TRBJ2-7; V: TRBV7-2; length: 13; D: TRBD2; size: -; CDR3: CASRLAASYEQYF; DNA: TGTGCCAGCAGACTAGCGGCATCCTACGAGCAGTACTTC
J: TRBJ2-7; V: TRBV18; length: 14; D: -; size: -; CDR3: CASSPPSRELEQYF; DNA: TGTGCCAGCTCACCACCGAGTCGGGAACTCGAGCAGTACTTC
J: TRBJ1-6; V: TRBV25-1; length: 14; D: TRBD1; size: -; CDR3: CASSDRGLGSPLHF; DNA: TGTGCCAGCAGTGACAGGGGGCTTGGATCACCCCTCCACTTT
J: TRBJ1-3; V: TRBV6-6; length: 15; D: TRBD1; size: -; CDR3: CASSLTGGSGNTIYF; DNA: TGTGCCAGCAGTCTGACAGGGGGCTCTGGAAACACCATATATTTT
J: TRBJ1-4; V: TRBV6-5; length: 14; D: -; size: once; CDR3: CASSLSGAGEKLFF; DNA: TGTGCCAGCAGTTTATCAGGGGCTGGTGAAAAACTGTTTTTT
J: TRBJ2-2; V: TRBV28; length: 18; D: TRBD1; size: few; CDR3: CASSPFPQDRERTGELFF; DNA: TGTGCCAGCAGCCCCTTCCCACAGGACAGGGAAAGGACCGGGGAGCTGTTTTTT
J: TRBJ2-5; V: TRBV4-3; length: 16; D: -; size: -; CDR3: CASSQDRAGLTETQYF; DNA: TGCGCCAGCAGCCAAGATAGGGCAGGGTTGACGGAGACCCAGTACTTC
J: TRBJ2-3; V: TRBV30; length: 16; D: TRBD1; size: -; CDR3: CAWSRDRAVVTDTQYF; DNA: TGTGCCTGGAGTCGGGACAGGGCTGTGGTGACAGATACGCAGTATTTT
J: TRBJ2-7; V: TRBV25-1; length: 15; D: -; size: -; CDR3: CASSDRGATSYEQYF; DNA: TGTGCCAGCAGTGACAGGGGGGCCACTTCCTACGAGCAGTACTTC
J: TRBJ2-1; V: TRBV2; length: 15; D: -; size: -; CDR3: CASTGGLTTYNEQFF; DNA: TGTGCCAGCACTGGGGGCCTTACCACCTACAATGAGCAGTTCTTC
J: TRBJ2-5; V: TRBV7-7; length: 16; D: TRBD2; size: once; CDR3: CASSQGLAGVQETQYF; DNA: TGTGCTAGCAGCCAGGGACTAGCGGGGGTTCAAGAGACCCAGTACTTC
J: TRBJ2-2; V: TRBV4-3; length: 18; D: TRBD2; size: -; CDR3: CASSPREGAGGFTGELFF; DNA: TGCGCCAGCAGCCCGAGGGAGGGAGCGGGGGGCTTCACCGGGGAGCTGTTTTTT
J: TRBJ1-2; V: TRBV18; length: 14; D: TRBD1; size: -; CDR3: CASSPPGTGEGYTF; DNA: TGTGCCAGCTCACCACCGGGTACAGGGGAGGGCTACACCTTC
J: TRBJ2-7; V: TRBV18; length: 16; D: -; size: -; CDR3: CASSPLGRASSYEQYF; DNA: TGTGCCAGCTCACCATTGGGCAGGGCGAGCTCCTACGAGCAGTACTTC
J: TRBJ2-1; V: TRBV4-3; length: 15; D: -; size: -; CDR3: CASSQEGGAHYEQFF; DNA: TGCGCCAGCAGCCAAGAAGGGGGGGCTCACTATGAGCAGTTCTTC
J: TRBJ2-7; V: TRBV4-3; length: 14; D: -; size: -; CDR3: CASSHDSETYEQYF; DNA: TGCGCCAGCAGCCACGACAGCGAAACCTACGAGCAGTACTTC
J: TRBJ1-1; V: TRBV7-6; length: 13; D: -; size: -; CDR3: CASSTPGDTEAFF; DNA: TGTGCCAGCAGCACACCAGGGGACACTGAAGCTTTCTTT
J: TRBJ2-1; V: TRBV19; length: 15; D: -; size: -; CDR3: CASSIRSAVYNEQFF; DNA: TGTGCCAGTAGTATTAGAAGCGCGGTATACAATGAGCAGTTCTTC
J: TRBJ2-7; V: TRBV6-6; length: 15; D: TRBD1; size: -; CDR3: CASSYTGQGFSEQYF; DNA: TGTGCCAGCAGTTACACAGGACAGGGGTTCTCCGAGCAGTACTTC